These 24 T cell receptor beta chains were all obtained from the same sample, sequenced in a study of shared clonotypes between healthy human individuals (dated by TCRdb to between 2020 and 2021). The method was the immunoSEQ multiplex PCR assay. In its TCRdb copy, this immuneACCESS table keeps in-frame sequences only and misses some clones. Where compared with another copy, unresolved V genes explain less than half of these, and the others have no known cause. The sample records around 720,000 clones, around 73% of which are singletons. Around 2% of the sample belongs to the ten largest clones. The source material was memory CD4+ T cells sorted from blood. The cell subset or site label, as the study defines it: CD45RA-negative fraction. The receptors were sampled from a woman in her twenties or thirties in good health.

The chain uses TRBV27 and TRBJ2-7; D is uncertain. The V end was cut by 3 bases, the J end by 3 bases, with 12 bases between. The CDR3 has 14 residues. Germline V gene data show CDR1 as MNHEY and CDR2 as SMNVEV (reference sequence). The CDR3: CASSLRRRHYEQYF. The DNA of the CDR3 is TGTGCCAGCAGTTTGAGAAGAAGACACTACGAGCAGTACTTC.

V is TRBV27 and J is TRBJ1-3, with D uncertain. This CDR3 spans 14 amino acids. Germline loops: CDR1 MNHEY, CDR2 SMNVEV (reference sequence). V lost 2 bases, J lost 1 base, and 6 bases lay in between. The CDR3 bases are TGTGCCAGCAGTTTAAAAGGGTCTGGAAACACCATATATTTT. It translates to CASSLKGSGNTIYF.

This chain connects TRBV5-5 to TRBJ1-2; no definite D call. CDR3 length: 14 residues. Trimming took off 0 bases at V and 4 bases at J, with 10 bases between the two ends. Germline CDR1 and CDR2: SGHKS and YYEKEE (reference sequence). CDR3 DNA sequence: TGTGCCAGCAGCTTGGATGGATGGGGCTATGGCTACACCTTC. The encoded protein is CASSLDGWGYGYTF.

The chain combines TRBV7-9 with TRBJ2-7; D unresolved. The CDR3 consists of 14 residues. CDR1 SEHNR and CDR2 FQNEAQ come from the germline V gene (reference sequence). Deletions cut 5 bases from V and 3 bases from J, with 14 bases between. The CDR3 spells CASSRTTSSYEQYF. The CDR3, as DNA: TGTGCCAGCAGCCGGACCACCTCCAGCTACGAGCAGTACTTC.

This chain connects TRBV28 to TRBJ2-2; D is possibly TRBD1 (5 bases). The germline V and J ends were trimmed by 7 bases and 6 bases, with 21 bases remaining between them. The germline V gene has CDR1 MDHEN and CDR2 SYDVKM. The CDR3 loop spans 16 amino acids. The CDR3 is CASIPVVGRGSGELFF. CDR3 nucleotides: TGTGCCAGCATCCCGGTGGTGGGGCGCGGCTCCGGGGAGCTGTTTTTT.

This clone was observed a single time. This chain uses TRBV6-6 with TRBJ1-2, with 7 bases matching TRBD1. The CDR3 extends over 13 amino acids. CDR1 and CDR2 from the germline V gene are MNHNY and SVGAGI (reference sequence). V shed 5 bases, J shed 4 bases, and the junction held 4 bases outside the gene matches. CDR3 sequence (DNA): TGTGCCAGCAGTACCCGGGACAGCTATGGCTACACCTTC. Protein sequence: CASSTRDSYGYTF.

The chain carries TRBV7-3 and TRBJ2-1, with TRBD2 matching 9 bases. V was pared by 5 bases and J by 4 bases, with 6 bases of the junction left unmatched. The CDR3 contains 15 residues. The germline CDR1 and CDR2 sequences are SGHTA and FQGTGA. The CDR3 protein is CASSPGSGSYNEQFF. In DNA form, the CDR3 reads TGTGCCAGCAGCCCGGGTAGCGGGAGTTACAATGAGCAGTTCTTC.

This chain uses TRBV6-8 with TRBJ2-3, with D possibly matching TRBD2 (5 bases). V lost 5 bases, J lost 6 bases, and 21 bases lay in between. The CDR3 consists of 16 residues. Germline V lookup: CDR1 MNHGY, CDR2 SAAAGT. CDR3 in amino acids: CASSARTGLRYDTQYF. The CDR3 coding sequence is TGTGCCAGCAGTGCAAGGACTGGCCTCAGGTACGATACGCAGTATTTT.

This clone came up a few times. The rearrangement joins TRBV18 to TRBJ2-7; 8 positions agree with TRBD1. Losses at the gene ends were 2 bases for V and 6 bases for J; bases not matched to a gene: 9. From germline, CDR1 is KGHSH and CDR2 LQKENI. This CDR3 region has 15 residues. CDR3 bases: TGTGCCAGCTCACCAATTGGACAGGGTGCGGGCGAGCAGTACTTC. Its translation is CASSPIGQGAGEQYF.

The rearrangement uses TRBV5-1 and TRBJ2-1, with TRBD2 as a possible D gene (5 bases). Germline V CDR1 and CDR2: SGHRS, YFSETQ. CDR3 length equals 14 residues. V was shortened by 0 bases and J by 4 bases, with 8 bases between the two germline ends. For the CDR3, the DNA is TGCGCCAGCAGCTTGGCCCGGGAATACAATGAGCAGTTCTTC. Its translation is CASSLAREYNEQFF.

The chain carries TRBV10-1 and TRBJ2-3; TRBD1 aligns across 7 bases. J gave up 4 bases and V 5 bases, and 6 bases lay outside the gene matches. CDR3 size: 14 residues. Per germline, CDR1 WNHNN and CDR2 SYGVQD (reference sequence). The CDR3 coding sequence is TGCGCCAGCAGTCCAGGACAGGACCCAGATACGCAGTATTTT. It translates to CASSPGQDPDTQYF.

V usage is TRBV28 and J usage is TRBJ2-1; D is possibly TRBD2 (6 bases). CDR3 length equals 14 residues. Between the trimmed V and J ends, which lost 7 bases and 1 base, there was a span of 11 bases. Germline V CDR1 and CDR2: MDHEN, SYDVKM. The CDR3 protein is CASKSGTSYNEQFF. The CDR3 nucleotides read TGTGCCAGCAAATCCGGGACTTCCTACAATGAGCAGTTCTTC.

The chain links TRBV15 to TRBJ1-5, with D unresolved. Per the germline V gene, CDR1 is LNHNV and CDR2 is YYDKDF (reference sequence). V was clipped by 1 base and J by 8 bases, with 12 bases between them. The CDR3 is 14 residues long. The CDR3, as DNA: TGTGCCACCAGCAGAGCCCTCGGTCCTGAGCCCCAGCATTTT. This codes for CATSRALGPEPQHF.

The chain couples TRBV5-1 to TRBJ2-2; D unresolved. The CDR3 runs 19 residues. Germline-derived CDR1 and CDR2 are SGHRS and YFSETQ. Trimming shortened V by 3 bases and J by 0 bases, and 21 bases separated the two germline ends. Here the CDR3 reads CASSSIPLPTSANTGELFF. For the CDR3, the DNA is TGCGCCAGCAGCTCAATACCACTCCCAACAAGCGCGAACACCGGGGAGCTGTTTTTT.

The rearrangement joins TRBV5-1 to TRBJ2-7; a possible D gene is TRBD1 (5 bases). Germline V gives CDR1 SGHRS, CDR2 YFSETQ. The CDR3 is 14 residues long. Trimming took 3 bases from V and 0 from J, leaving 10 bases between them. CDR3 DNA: TGCGCCAGCAGCTCAGGCAGGGTCTCCTACGAGCAGTACTTC. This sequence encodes CASSSGRVSYEQYF. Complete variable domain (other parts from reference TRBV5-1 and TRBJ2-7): KAGVTQTPRYLIKTRGQQVTLSCSPISGHRSVSWYQQTPGQGLQFLFEYFSETQRNKGNFPGRFSGRQFSNSRSEMNVSTLELGDSALYLCASSSGRVSYEQYFGPGTRLTVT.

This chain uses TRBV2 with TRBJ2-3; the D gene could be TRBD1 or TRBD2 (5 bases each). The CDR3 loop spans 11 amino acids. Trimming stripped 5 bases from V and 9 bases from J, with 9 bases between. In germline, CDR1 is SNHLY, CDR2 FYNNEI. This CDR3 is CASSYGDTQYF. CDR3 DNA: TGTGCCAGCAGTTACGGGGACACGCAGTATTTT.

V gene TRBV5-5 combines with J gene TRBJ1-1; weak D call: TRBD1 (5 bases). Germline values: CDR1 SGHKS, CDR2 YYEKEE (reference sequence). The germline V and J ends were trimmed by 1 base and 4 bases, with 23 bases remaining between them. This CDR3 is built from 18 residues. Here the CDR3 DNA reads TGTGCCAGCAGCTTGACCCCCGGCATGCTGGGGCCGGGCACTGAAGCTTTCTTT. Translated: CASSLTPGMLGPGTEAFF. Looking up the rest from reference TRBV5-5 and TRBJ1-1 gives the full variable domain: DAGVTQSPTHLIKTRGQQVTLRCSPISGHKSVSWYQQVLGQGPQFIFQYYEKEERGRGNFPDRFSARQFPNYSSELNVNALLLGDSALYLCASSLTPGMLGPGTEAFFGQGTRLTVV.

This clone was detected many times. The CDR3 sequence: CASSITGLNTGELFF. Written as DNA, the CDR3 is TGTGCCAGTAGTATAACGGGACTTAACACCGGGGAGCTGTTTTTT. V and J are TRBV19 and TRBJ2-2; possible D gene TRBD2, 6 bases. The CDR3 has 15 amino acids. Germline V gene lookup returns CDR1 LNHDA and CDR2 SQIVND (reference sequence). Between the trimmed V and J ends, which lost 2 bases and 2 bases, there was a span of 9 bases.

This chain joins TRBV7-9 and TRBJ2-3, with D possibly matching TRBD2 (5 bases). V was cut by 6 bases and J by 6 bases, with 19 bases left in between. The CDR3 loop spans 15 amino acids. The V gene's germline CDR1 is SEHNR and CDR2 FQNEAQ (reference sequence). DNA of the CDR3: TGTGCCAGCAGTTACTATGGGTCGCCGGGGGATACGCAGTATTTT. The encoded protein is CASSYYGSPGDTQYF.

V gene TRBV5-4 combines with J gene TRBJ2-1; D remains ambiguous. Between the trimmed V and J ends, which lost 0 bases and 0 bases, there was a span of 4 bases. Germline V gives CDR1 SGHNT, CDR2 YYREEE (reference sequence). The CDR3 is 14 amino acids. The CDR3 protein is CASSLVSSYNEQFF. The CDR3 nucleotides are TGTGCCAGCAGCTTGGTTAGCTCCTACAATGAGCAGTTCTTC. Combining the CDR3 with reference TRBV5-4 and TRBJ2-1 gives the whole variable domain ETGVTQSPTHLIKTRGQQVTLRCSSQSGHNTVSWYQQALGQGPQFIFQYYREEENGRGNFPPRFSGLQFPNYSSELNVNALELDDSALYLCASSLVSSYNEQFFGPGTRLTVL.

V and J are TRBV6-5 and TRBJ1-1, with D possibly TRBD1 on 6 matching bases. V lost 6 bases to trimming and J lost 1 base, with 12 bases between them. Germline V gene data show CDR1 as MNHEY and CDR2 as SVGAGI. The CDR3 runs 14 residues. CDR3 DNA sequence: TGTGCCAGCAGCCCCGGACAGACGAACACTGAAGCTTTCTTT. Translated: CASSPGQTNTEAFF.

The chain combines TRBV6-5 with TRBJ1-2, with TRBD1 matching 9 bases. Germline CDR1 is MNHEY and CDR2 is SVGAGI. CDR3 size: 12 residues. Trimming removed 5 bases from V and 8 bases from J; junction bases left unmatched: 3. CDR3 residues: CASSTTGGGYTF. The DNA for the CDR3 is TGTGCCAGCAGTACTACAGGGGGCGGCTACACCTTC.

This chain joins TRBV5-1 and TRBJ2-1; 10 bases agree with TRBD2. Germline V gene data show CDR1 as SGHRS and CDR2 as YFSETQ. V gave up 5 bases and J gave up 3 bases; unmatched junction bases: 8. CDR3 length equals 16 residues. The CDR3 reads CASRRTSGTYYNEQFF. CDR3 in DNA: TGCGCCAGCAGACGGACTAGCGGAACCTACTACAATGAGCAGTTCTTC.

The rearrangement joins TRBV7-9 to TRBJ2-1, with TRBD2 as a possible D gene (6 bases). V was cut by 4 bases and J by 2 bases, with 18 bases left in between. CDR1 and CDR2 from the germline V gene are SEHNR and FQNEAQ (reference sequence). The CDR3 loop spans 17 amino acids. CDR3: CASSSRPGTGPYNEQFF. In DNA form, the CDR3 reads TGTGCCAGCAGCTCCCGGCCCGGGACTGGTCCCTACAATGAGCAGTTCTTC.